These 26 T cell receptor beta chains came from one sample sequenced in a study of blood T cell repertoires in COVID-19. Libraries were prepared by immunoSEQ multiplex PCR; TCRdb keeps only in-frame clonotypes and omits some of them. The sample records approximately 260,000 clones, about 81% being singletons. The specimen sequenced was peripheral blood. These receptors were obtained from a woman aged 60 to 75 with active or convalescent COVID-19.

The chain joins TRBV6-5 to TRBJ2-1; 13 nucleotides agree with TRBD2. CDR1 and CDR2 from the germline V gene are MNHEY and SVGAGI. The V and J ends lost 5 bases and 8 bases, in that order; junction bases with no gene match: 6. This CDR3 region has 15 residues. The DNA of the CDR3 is TGTGCCAGCAGTCCTACTAGCGGGGGGGCCCATGAGCAGTTCTTC. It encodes CASSPTSGGAHEQFF.

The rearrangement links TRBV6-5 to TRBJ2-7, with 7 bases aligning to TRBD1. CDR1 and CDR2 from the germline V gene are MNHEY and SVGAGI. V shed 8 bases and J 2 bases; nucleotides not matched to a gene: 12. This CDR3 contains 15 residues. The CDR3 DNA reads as TGTGCCAGCCGCCTATCCGGCAGGGGGACCTACGAGCAGTACTTC. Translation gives CASRLSGRGTYEQYF.

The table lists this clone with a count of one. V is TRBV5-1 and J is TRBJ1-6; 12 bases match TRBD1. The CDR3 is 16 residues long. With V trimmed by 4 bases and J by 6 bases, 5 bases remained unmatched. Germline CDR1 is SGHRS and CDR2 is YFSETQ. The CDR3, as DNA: TGCGCCAGCAGCCAAGGGACAGGGGGCAGTAATTCACCCCTCCACTTT. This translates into CASSQGTGGSNSPLHF.

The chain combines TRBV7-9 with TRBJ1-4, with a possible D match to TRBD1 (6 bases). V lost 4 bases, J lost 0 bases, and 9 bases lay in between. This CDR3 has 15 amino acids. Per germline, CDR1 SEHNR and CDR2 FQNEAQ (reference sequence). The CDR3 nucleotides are TGTGCCAGCAGCTCACAGGGTACAACTAATGAAAAACTGTTTTTT. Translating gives CASSSQGTTNEKLFF.

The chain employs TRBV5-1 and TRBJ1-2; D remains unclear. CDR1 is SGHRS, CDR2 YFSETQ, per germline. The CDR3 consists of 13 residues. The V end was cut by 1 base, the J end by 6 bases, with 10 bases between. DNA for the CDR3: TGCGCCAGCAGCTTGAAGTCAGGAAATGGCTACACCTTC. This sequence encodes CASSLKSGNGYTF.

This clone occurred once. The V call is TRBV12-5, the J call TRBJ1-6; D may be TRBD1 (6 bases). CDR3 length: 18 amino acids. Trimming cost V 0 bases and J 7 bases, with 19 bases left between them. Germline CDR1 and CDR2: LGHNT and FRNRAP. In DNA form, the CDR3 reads TGTGCTAGTGGTTTGGTCACGTCCGATGGACAGAAGAATTCACCCCTCCACTTT. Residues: CASGLVTSDGQKNSPLHF. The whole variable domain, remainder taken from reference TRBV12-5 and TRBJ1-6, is DARVTQTPRHKVTEMGQEVTMRCQPILGHNTVFWYRQTMMQGLELLAYFRNRAPLDDSGMPKDRFSAEMPDATLATLKIQPSEPRDSAVYFCASGLVTSDGQKNSPLHFGNGTRLTVT.

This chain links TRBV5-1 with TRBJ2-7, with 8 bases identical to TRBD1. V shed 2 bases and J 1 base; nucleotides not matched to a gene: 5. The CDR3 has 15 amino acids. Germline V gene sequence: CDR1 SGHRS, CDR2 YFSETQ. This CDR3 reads CASSFDRGISYEQYF. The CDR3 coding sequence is TGCGCCAGCAGCTTCGACAGGGGAATTTCCTACGAGCAGTACTTC.

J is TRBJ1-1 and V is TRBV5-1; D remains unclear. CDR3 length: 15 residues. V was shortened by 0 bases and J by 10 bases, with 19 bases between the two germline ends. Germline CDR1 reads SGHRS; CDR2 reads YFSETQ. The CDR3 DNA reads TGCGCCAGCAGCTTGGCCGAACCCGTAGCTGTAGGAGCTTTCTTT. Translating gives CASSLAEPVAVGAFF.

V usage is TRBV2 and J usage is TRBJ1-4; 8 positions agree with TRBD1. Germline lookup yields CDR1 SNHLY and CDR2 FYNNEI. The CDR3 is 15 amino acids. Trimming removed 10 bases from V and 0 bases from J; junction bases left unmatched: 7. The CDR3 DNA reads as TGTGCCATTAGTCGGACAGGGTCAACTAATGAAAAACTGTTTTTT. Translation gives CAISRTGSTNEKLFF.

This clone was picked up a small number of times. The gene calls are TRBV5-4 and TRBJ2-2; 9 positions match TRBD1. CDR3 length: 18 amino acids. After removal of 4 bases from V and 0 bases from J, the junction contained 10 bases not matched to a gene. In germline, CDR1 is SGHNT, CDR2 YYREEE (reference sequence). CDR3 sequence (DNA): TGTGCCAGCAGCCCCAAGGGACAGGGCACTACGAACACCGGGGAGCTGTTTTTT. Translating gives CASSPKGQGTTNTGELFF.

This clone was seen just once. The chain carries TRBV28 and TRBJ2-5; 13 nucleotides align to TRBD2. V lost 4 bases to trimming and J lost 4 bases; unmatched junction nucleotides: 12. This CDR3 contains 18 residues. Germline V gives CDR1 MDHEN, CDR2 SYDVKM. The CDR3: CASSSLTSGGALRETQYF. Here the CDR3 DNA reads TGTGCCAGCAGTTCCCTAACTAGCGGGGGGGCCTTAAGAGAGACCCAGTACTTC. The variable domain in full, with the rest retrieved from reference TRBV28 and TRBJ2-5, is DVKVTQSSRYLVKRTGEKVFLECVQDMDHENMFWYRQDPGLGLRLIYFSYDVKMKEKGDIPEGYSVSREKKERFSLILESASTNQTSMYLCASSSLTSGGALRETQYFGPGTRLLVL.

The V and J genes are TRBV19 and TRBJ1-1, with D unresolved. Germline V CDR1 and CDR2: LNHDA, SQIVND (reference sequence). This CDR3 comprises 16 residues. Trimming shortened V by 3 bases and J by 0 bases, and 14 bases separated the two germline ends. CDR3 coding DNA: TGTGCCAGTAGTATCCAGAGGTTTGAGGTGAACACTGAAGCTTTCTTT. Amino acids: CASSIQRFEVNTEAFF. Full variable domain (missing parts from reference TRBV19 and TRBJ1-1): DGGITQSPKYLFRKEGQNVTLSCEQNLNHDAMYWYRQDPGQGLRLIYYSQIVNDFQKGDIAEGYSVSREKKESFPLTVTSAQKNPTAFYLCASSIQRFEVNTEAFFGQGTRLTVV.

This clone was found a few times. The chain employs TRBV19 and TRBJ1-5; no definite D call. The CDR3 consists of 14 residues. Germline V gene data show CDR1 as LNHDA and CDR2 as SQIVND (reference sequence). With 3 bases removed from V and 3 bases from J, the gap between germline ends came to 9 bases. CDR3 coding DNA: TGTGCCAGTAGTATTCGCGGCAACAATCAGCCCCAGCATTTT. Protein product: CASSIRGNNQPQHF.

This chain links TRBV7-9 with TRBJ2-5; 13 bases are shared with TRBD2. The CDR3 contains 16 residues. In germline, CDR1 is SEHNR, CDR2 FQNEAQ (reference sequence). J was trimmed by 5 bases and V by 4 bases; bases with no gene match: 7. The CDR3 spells CASSWTSGGPRETQYF. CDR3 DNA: TGTGCCAGCAGCTGGACTAGCGGGGGACCCAGGGAGACCCAGTACTTC.

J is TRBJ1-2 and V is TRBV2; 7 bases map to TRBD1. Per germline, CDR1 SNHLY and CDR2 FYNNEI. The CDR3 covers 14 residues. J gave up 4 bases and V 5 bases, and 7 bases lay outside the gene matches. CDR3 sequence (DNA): TGTGCCAGCAGTTCCCCGACAGGGCCCTATGGCTACACCTTC. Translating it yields CASSSPTGPYGYTF.

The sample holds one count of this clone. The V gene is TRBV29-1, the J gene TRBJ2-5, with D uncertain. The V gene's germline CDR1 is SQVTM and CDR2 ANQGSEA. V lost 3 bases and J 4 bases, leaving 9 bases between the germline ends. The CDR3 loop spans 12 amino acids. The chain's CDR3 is CSVDRSRETQYF. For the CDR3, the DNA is TGCAGCGTTGACCGGTCCCGAGAGACCCAGTACTTC.

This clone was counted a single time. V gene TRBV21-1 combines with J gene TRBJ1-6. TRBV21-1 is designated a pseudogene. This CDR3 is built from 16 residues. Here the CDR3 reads CASSKEDSSYNSPLHF. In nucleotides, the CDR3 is TGTGCCAGCAGCAAGGAGGATAGCTCCTATAATTCACCCCTCCACTTT.

The CDR3 here is CASSSMASGANVLTF. The DNA for the CDR3 is TGCGCCAGCAGCTCGATGGCCTCTGGGGCCAACGTCCTGACTTTC. This sequence joins TRBV5-1 and TRBJ2-6; D uncertain. The CDR3 is 15 residues long. Between the trimmed V and J ends, which lost 3 bases and 0 bases, there was a span of 7 bases. Germline loops: CDR1 SGHRS, CDR2 YFSETQ.

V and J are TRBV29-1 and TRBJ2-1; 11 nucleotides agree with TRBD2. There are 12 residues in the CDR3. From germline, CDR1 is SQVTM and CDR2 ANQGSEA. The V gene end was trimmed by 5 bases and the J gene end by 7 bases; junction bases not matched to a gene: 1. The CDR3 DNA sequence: TGCAGCGTTCGACTAGCGGGGAATGAGCAGTTCTTC. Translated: CSVRLAGNEQFF.

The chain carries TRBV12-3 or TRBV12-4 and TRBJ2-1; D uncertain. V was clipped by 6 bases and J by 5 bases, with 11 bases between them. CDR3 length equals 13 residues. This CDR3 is CASSEPHNNEQFF. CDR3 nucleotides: TGTGCCAGCAGCGAACCTCACAACAATGAGCAGTTCTTC.

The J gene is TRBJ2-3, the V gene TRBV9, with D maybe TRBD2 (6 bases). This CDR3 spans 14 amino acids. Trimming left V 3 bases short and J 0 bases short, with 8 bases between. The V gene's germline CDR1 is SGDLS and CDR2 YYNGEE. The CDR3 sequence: CASSARGSTDTQYF. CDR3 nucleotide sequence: TGTGCCAGCAGCGCGCGGGGCAGCACAGATACGCAGTATTTT.

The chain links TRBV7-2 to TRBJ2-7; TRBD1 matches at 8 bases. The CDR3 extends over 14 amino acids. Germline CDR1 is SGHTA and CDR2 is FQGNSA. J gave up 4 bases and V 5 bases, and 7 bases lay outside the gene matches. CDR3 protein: CASSIGRGLYEQYF. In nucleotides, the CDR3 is TGTGCCAGCAGCATCGGCAGGGGGCTTTACGAGCAGTACTTC.

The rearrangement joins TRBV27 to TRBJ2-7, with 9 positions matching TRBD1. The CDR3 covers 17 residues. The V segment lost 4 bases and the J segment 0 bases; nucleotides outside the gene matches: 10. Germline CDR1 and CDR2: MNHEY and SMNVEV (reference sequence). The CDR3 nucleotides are TGTGCCAGCAGTTCCGCAGAGGACAGGGGAGTCTCCTACGAGCAGTACTTC. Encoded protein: CASSSAEDRGVSYEQYF.

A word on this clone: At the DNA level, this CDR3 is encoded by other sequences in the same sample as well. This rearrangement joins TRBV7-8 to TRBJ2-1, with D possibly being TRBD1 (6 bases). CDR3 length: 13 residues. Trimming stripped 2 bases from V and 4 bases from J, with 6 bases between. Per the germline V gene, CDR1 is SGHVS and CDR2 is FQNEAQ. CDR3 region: CASSLQGYNEQFF. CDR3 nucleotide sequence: TGTGCCAGCAGCTTACAGGGGTACAATGAGCAGTTCTTC.

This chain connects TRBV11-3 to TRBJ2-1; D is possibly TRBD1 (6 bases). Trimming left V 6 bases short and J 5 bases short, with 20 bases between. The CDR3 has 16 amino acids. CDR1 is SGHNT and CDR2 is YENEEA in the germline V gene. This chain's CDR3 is CASRPCLPQGNNEQFF. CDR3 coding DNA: TGTGCCAGCAGGCCCTGTCTACCGCAGGGGAACAATGAGCAGTTCTTC.

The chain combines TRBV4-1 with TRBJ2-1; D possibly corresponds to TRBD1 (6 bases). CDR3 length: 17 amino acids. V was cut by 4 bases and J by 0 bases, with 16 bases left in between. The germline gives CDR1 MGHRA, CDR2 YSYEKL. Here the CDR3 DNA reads TGCGCCAGCAGCCGTATCCTACAGGGCCTCTCCTACAATGAGCAGTTCTTC. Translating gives CASSRILQGLSYNEQFF.